These 19 T cell receptor beta chains were sequenced from one sample in a study of control samples from healthy donors and cancer patients. Some clones are missing from TCRdb's copy, which holds only in-frame ones; the method was immunoSEQ multiplex PCR. The sample lists about 120,000 clones, more than 80% seen once, with about 1.1% in the top ten. The sample consisted of PBMCs. These receptors all come from a woman between 50 and 59 years old with colorectal cancer.

The chain uses TRBV5-4 and TRBJ1-2; D call uncertain. Germline-derived CDR1 and CDR2 are SGHNT and YYREEE (reference sequence). The V end lost 0 bases, the J end lost 4 bases, and 13 bases lay between the germline ends. The CDR3 extends over 15 amino acids. CDR3 DNA: TGTGCCAGCAGCTTGGACCGGGGATTAGGCTATGGCTACACCTTC. It is translated as CASSLDRGLGYGYTF.

This clone came up once. The gene calls are TRBV7-2 and TRBJ2-3; D ambiguous. The CDR3 spans 13 residues. Germline values: CDR1 SGHTA, CDR2 FQGNSA. V was trimmed by 5 bases and J by 3 bases, leaving 9 bases between them. CDR3 protein: CASSARTTDTQYF. The CDR3 nucleotides read TGTGCCAGCAGCGCGCGTACGACAGATACGCAGTATTTT.

V and J are TRBV28 and TRBJ2-3; D gene uncertain. CDR1 is MDHEN, CDR2 SYDVKM, per germline. The CDR3 has 14 residues. V dropped 7 bases and J dropped 8 bases, with 19 bases sitting between them. This CDR3 is CASTPLRSSGTQYF. The CDR3 nucleotides read TGTGCCAGCACTCCCTTACGAAGCTCAGGTACGCAGTATTTT.

The chain is built from TRBV6-2 or TRBV6-3 and TRBJ1-1; D is unclear. The CDR3 has 17 amino acids. Trimming stripped 0 bases from V and 0 bases from J, with 14 bases between. CDR1 is MNHEY and CDR2 is SVGEGT in the germline V gene. DNA for the CDR3: TGTGCCAGCAGTTACTCGAAAGTCCCGTTCATGAACACTGAAGCTTTCTTT. This encodes CASSYSKVPFMNTEAFF.

The rearrangement joins TRBV11-2 to TRBJ2-5, with no clear D. V was cut by 1 base and J by 2 bases, with 11 bases left in between. From germline, CDR1 is SGHAT and CDR2 FQNNGV. The CDR3 covers 15 residues. In nucleotides, the CDR3 is TGTGCCAGCAGCTTAGGTCTGGGTGGGCAAGAGACCCAGTACTTC. Protein: CASSLGLGGQETQYF.

A few counts support this clone. The rearrangement links TRBV7-9 to TRBJ2-7; the D gene could be TRBD1 or TRBD2 (5 bases each). Germline lookup yields CDR1 SEHNR and CDR2 FQNEAQ (reference sequence). There are 12 residues in the CDR3. Between the trimmed V and J ends, which lost 3 bases and 3 bases, there was a span of 6 bases. In nucleotides, the CDR3 is TGTGCCAGCAGCTTGGGGGACTACGAGCAGTACTTC. The encoded protein is CASSLGDYEQYF.

This chain connects TRBV6-1 to TRBJ1-2; no definite D call. CDR1 is MNHNS, CDR2 SASEGT, per germline. The CDR3 has 13 amino acids. Trimming removed 0 bases from V and 4 bases from J, with 6 bases in between. CDR3 nucleotide sequence: TGTGCCAGCAGTGAAGCAACGGTCTATGGCTACACCTTC. Translation: CASSEATVYGYTF.

The chain joins TRBV2 to TRBJ2-2; D unresolved. V shed 6 bases and J shed 4 bases, with 6 bases lying between them. Germline V gene data show CDR1 as SNHLY and CDR2 as FYNNEI. There are 12 residues in the CDR3. The CDR3 coding sequence is TGTGCCAGCAGGCACAGCACCGGGGAGCTGTTTTTT. Its translation: CASRHSTGELFF.

The J gene is TRBJ1-1, the V gene TRBV28, with a possible D match to TRBD1 (5 bases). This CDR3 has 14 residues. The V end was cut by 5 bases, the J end by 1 base, with 11 bases between. The V gene's germline CDR1 is MDHEN and CDR2 SYDVKM. CDR3 bases: TGTGCCAGCAGTACGCTGCAGGGGAACACTGAAGCTTTCTTT. Its translation: CASSTLQGNTEAFF.

This chain uses TRBV6-2 or TRBV6-3 with TRBJ1-2; D is unclear. V lost 2 bases, J lost 6 bases, and 10 bases lay in between. The CDR3 has 13 amino acids. CDR1 and CDR2 (germline): MNHEY, SVGEGT. The CDR3 sequence is CASSYKKENGYTF. In nucleotides, the CDR3 is TGTGCCAGCAGTTACAAGAAGGAGAATGGCTACACCTTC.

The chain has TRBV13 and TRBJ2-5; D is perhaps TRBD1 or TRBD2 (5 bases each). V lost 3 bases and J lost 7, with 15 bases in between. CDR3 length: 14 residues. CDR1 is PRHDT and CDR2 is FYEKMQ in the germline V gene (reference sequence). The CDR3 DNA follows: TGTGCCAGCAGCTTGAGGGACGGACTCCGGACCCAGTACTTC. This codes for CASSLRDGLRTQYF.

This clone was detected once. The V and J genes are TRBV20-1 and TRBJ1-6, with 9 bases lining up with TRBD1. The germline gives CDR1 DFQATT, CDR2 SNEGSKA (reference sequence). The CDR3 length is 15 residues. Losses at the gene ends were 3 bases for V and 10 bases for J; bases not matched to a gene: 10. Here the CDR3 DNA reads TGCAGTGCTAGTCCCGGGACAGGGTTTAGCTCACCCCTCCACTTT. Translated, it gives CSASPGTGFSSPLHF.

The gene calls are TRBV5-1 and TRBJ1-3, with TRBD1 matching 7 bases. V was pared by 0 bases and J by 0 bases, with 6 bases of the junction left unmatched. The CDR3 sequence is 17 residues long. Germline assignment: CDR1 SGHRS and CDR2 YFSETQ. The CDR3 DNA follows: TGCGCCAGCAGCTTGGGAAGACGGACAGGCTCTGGAAACACCATATATTTT. This gives the protein CASSLGRRTGSGNTIYF.

The chain carries TRBV7-8 and TRBJ1-2; D is unresolved. V was shortened by 4 bases and J by 3 bases, with 9 bases between the two germline ends. The CDR3 is 13 residues long. CDR1 SGHVS and CDR2 FQNEAQ come from the germline V gene. For the CDR3, the DNA is TGTGCCAGCAGCTCGGACCGGGACTATGGCTACACCTTC. This sequence encodes CASSSDRDYGYTF.

V is TRBV5-4 and J is TRBJ2-7, with 9 nucleotides matching TRBD1. Germline values: CDR1 SGHNT, CDR2 YYREEE (reference sequence). The CDR3 is 14 residues long. Trimming at V came to 1 base and at J to 3 bases, leaving 2 bases not matched to a gene. In nucleotides, the CDR3 is TGTGCCAGCAGCTTGTGGGACAGGGTCTACGAGCAGTACTTC. This translates into CASSLWDRVYEQYF.

This chain uses TRBV30 with TRBJ1-1, with 7 bases that match TRBD1. Germline values: CDR1 GTSNPN, CDR2 SVGIG (reference sequence). The V segment lost 1 base and the J segment 10 bases; nucleotides outside the gene matches: 9. This CDR3 region has 13 residues. CDR3 region: CAWSANQQGRAFF. The CDR3 coding sequence is TGTGCCTGGAGTGCCAACCAACAGGGGCGAGCTTTCTTT.

This rearrangement joins TRBV6-5 to TRBJ2-7; 9 bases are shared with TRBD2. Germline CDR1 is MNHEY and CDR2 is SVGAGI. There are 15 residues in the CDR3. V shed 6 bases and J 0 bases; nucleotides not matched to a gene: 6. The CDR3 DNA is TGTGCCAGCAGCAGACTAGCGGAGATCTCCTACGAGCAGTACTTC. Protein product: CASSRLAEISYEQYF.

CDR3 residues: CASRDRVRNNEQFF. CDR3 nucleotide sequence: TGTGCCAGCAGAGACAGGGTCAGGAACAATGAGCAGTTCTTC. This chain connects TRBV6-5 to TRBJ2-1, with 7 nucleotides matching TRBD1. The CDR3 loop spans 14 amino acids. The germline CDR1 and CDR2 sequences are MNHEY and SVGAGI. V trimming: 6 bases; J trimming: 5 bases; junction bases outside the gene matches: 7.

This clone came up many times. The chain combines TRBV6-5 with TRBJ1-1; 7 bases are a match to TRBD1. Germline V gene data show CDR1 as MNHEY and CDR2 as SVGAGI. V trimming: 6 bases; J trimming: 1 base; junction bases outside the gene matches: 5. The CDR3 runs to 14 residues. CDR3 sequence reads: CASRGQFGNTEAFF. CDR3 bases: TGTGCCAGCAGGGGACAGTTTGGGAACACTGAAGCTTTCTTT.